The clone carrying this T cell receptor beta chain was recorded many times. These data belong to a study of T cells in Graves' hyperthyroidism and ophthalmopathy. The TCR beta CDR3 regions underwent amplification using RNA transcripts as the source. Using the HTBI primer set, a first-round RT-PCR was run on the TCR CDR3. TCRdb redid the calling of the multiplex PCR reads with MiXCR, one entry per CDR3 protein. This table has hundreds of thousands of distinct CDR3 sequences, about 16% appearing once. The CDR3 totals 14 residues. The germline gives CDR1 WNHNN, CDR2 SYGVQD (reference sequence). V lost 2 bases and J lost 0, with 6 bases in between.

The rearrangement joins TRBV10-1 to TRBJ2-3; D perhaps matches TRBD2 (6 bases). The source of this sequence is a woman aged 18-35 years with Graves' ophthalmopathy. The sequenced sample consisted of blood. Here the CDR3 DNA reads TGCGCCAGCAGTGAGGCGGGAAGCACAGATACGCAGTATTTT. It specifies CASSEAGSTDTQYF.